These 12 T cell receptor beta chains were all obtained from the same sample, sequenced in a study of CD8 T cells in Susac syndrome. Reverse transcription of roughly 0.45 to 1 ug RNA was carried out with random hexamers. TCRdb reprocessed the immunoSEQ multiplex PCR reads via MiXCR and lists one record per CDR3 protein. This sample yields about 110,000 distinct CDR3 sequences, of which approximately 96% are seen a single time; under 0.1% belongs to the top ten. Sequencing was done on a sample of CD4+ T cells from PBMCs. The origin of the receptors is a human donor in good health.

The J gene is TRBJ2-5, the V gene TRBV30, with D possibly being TRBD1 (5 bases). CDR1 and CDR2 (germline): GTSNPN, SVGIG (reference sequence). V was pared by 1 base and J by 3 bases, with 12 bases between. The CDR3 consists of 14 residues. CDR3 region: CAWSADSSKETQYF. The CDR3 bases are TGTGCCTGGAGTGCCGACAGCTCAAAAGAGACCCAGTACTTC.

V usage is TRBV2 and J usage is TRBJ2-5; D gene ambiguous. Germline CDR1 SNHLY, CDR2 FYNNEI. The CDR3 length is 12 residues. The germline V and J ends were trimmed by 0 bases and 7 bases, with 6 bases remaining between them. The CDR3 region is CASSEAGGTQYF. As DNA, the CDR3 is TGTGCCAGCAGTGAAGCAGGTGGGACCCAGTACTTC. The variable domain in full, completed from reference TRBV2 and TRBJ2-5, reads EPEVTQTPSHQVTQMGQEVILRCVPISNHLYFYWYRQILGQKVEFLVSFYNNEISEKSEIFDDQFSVERPDGSNFTLKIRSTKLEDSAMYFCASSEAGGTQYFGPGTRLLVL.

The chain combines TRBV30 with TRBJ2-3, with 11 bases identical to TRBD2. Per germline, CDR1 GTSNPN and CDR2 SVGIG (reference sequence). V lost 4 bases to trimming and J lost 2 bases; unmatched junction nucleotides: 8. The CDR3 has 16 amino acids. The CDR3 loop reads CAWNIPSGGNTDTQYF. In DNA, the CDR3 is TGTGCCTGGAATATTCCTAGCGGGGGGAACACAGATACGCAGTATTTT.

A single count supports this clonotype. The chain links TRBV28 to TRBJ2-1; 11 bases align to TRBD1. This CDR3 spans 15 amino acids. Germline lookup yields CDR1 MDHEN and CDR2 SYDVKM. The V gene end was trimmed by 5 bases and the J gene end by 6 bases; junction bases not matched to a gene: 6. The CDR3 sequence: CASSTPGTGGNEQFF. For the CDR3, the DNA is TGTGCCAGCAGTACCCCCGGGACAGGGGGCAATGAGCAGTTCTTC.

The chain employs TRBV7-8 and TRBJ2-1; no clear D gene. The CDR3 is made up of 13 amino acids. Germline-derived CDR1 and CDR2 are SGHVS and FQNEAQ. V shed 1 base and J shed 7 bases, with 8 bases lying between them. The CDR3 protein is CASSLDRVNEQFF. As DNA, the CDR3 is TGTGCCAGCAGCTTAGATCGGGTTAATGAGCAGTTCTTC. Together with reference TRBV7-8 and TRBJ2-1, the CDR3 gives the full variable domain: GAGVSQSPRYKVAKRGQDVALRCDPISGHVSLFWYQQALGQGPEFLTYFQNEAQLDKSGLPSDRFFAERPEGSVSTLKIQRTQQEDSAVYLCASSLDRVNEQFFGPGTRLTVL.

The chain joins TRBV12-3 or TRBV12-4 to TRBJ1-1; D might be TRBD1 (5 bases). The V gene lost 3 bases and the J gene lost 0 bases, with 8 bases spanning the gap. The CDR3 consists of 14 residues. The CDR3 region is CASSFQGLNTEAFF. CDR3 sequence (DNA): TGTGCCAGCAGTTTCCAGGGCCTGAACACTGAAGCTTTCTTT.

This sequence joins TRBV7-2 and TRBJ2-7, with 7 positions matching TRBD1. The germline CDR1 and CDR2 sequences are SGHTA and FQGNSA. Unmatched junction bases numbered 3, after V lost 1 base and J lost 3 bases. The CDR3 has 14 residues. The CDR3: CASSLVNRGYEQYF. As DNA, the CDR3 is TGTGCCAGCAGCTTAGTTAACAGGGGCTACGAGCAGTACTTC.

The count of this clonotype is one. The chain employs TRBV7-3 and TRBJ1-1; D remains unclear. The V gene lost 4 bases and the J gene lost 1 base, with 7 bases spanning the gap. The CDR3 extends over 13 amino acids. Germline V gene lookup returns CDR1 SGHTA and CDR2 FQGTGA. Here the CDR3 reads CASSWTKNTEAFF. The CDR3 DNA follows: TGTGCCAGCAGCTGGACTAAGAACACTGAAGCTTTCTTT.

The gene calls are TRBV5-1 and TRBJ2-3; D not certain. In germline, CDR1 is SGHRS, CDR2 YFSETQ. V dropped 3 bases and J dropped 0 bases, with 8 bases sitting between them. The CDR3 runs to 14 residues. The CDR3 reads CASSSVLSTDTQYF. CDR3 nucleotides: TGCGCCAGCAGCTCAGTTTTGAGCACAGATACGCAGTATTTT.

The V and J genes are TRBV20-1 and TRBJ2-3; TRBD2 matches at 10 bases. CDR1 and CDR2 from the germline V gene are DFQATT and SNEGSKA (reference sequence). The CDR3 has 14 amino acids. Losses at the gene ends were 3 bases for V and 2 bases for J; bases not matched to a gene: 2. CDR3 region: CSASSGGDTDTQYF. CDR3 nucleotide sequence: TGCAGTGCTAGCAGCGGGGGGGACACAGATACGCAGTATTTT.

This clonotype was recorded only once. This chain connects TRBV19 to TRBJ1-1; D is undetermined. CDR1 and CDR2 from the germline V gene are LNHDA and SQIVND (reference sequence). The ends were cut back, 3 bases at V and 4 bases at J, with 12 bases in the middle. The CDR3 runs 14 residues. CDR3 DNA: TGTGCCAGTAGTATCGGACCCTTGGGCACTGAAGCTTTCTTT. Translated: CASSIGPLGTEAFF.

The chain is built from TRBV9 and TRBJ2-1; D is possibly TRBD1 or TRBD2 (5 bases each). V was pared by 4 bases and J by 8 bases, with 16 bases between. The CDR3 covers 14 residues. Per germline, CDR1 SGDLS and CDR2 YYNGEE. This CDR3 is CASSTPTGTDEQFF. The CDR3 DNA follows: TGTGCCAGCAGCACACCGACGGGGACGGATGAGCAGTTCTTC.